Below are 10 T cell receptor beta chains sequenced from a single sample in a study of OX40 agonist ivuxolimab in advanced cancers. Sequenced by immunoSEQ multiplex PCR; TCRdb stores in-frame clones only, minus some. The sample records tens of thousands of clones, approximately 91% being singletons. Material: CD4+ or CD8+ T cells sorted from blood, obtained in a trial of the OX40 agonist ivuxolimab. The receptors were sampled from an adult with an advanced solid tumor such as melanoma, head and neck, liver or kidney cancer.

The chain combines TRBV7-9 with TRBJ1-5; no clear D gene. There are 14 residues in the CDR3. With 5 bases removed from V and 0 bases from J, the gap between germline ends came to 8 bases. Germline lookup yields CDR1 SEHNR and CDR2 FQNEAQ (reference sequence). The CDR3 reads CASSPGLSNQPQHF. The CDR3 nucleotides are TGTGCCAGCAGCCCCGGACTTAGCAATCAGCCCCAGCATTTT.

The CDR3 loop reads CASRVTGAGTDTQYF. In nucleotides, the CDR3 is TGTGCCAGCAGAGTGACAGGGGCGGGCACAGATACGCAGTATTTT. The chain combines TRBV6-6 with TRBJ2-3; 8 bases align to TRBD1. V lost 6 bases, J lost 1 base, and 6 bases stayed unmatched. The germline V gene has CDR1 MNHNY and CDR2 SVGAGI (reference sequence). The CDR3 runs to 15 residues.

In this sample, this clone turned up once. The chain combines TRBV25-1 with TRBJ1-1; D gene uncertain. This CDR3 is built from 13 residues. The V gene lost 3 bases and the J gene lost 2 bases, with 7 bases spanning the gap. Germline-derived CDR1 and CDR2 are MGHDK and SYGVNS. Written as DNA, the CDR3 is TGTGCCAGCAGTGACATCATTAACACTGAAGCTTTCTTT. Translated, it gives CASSDIINTEAFF. Based on the CDR3 plus reference TRBV25-1 and TRBJ1-1, the full variable domain is EADIYQTPRYLVIGTGKKITLECSQTMGHDKMYWYQQDPGMELHLIHYSYGVNSTEKGDLSSESTVSRIRTEHFPLTLESARPSHTSQYLCASSDIINTEAFFGQGTRLTVV.

The chain employs TRBV7-2 and TRBJ1-5; no firm D call. Germline CDR1 SGHTA, CDR2 FQGNSA. Deletions cut 1 base from V and 5 bases from J, with 6 bases between. The CDR3 is made up of 13 amino acids. Here the CDR3 reads CASSLVFHQPQHF. Here the CDR3 DNA reads TGTGCCAGCAGCTTAGTATTTCATCAGCCCCAGCATTTT.

The gene calls are TRBV7-9 and TRBJ2-5; 9 bases align to TRBD1. The CDR3 consists of 16 residues. In germline, CDR1 is SEHNR, CDR2 FQNEAQ (reference sequence). V lost 5 bases, J lost 4 bases, and 11 bases stayed unmatched. The CDR3 protein is CASSPMGQGRGETQYF. The DNA of the CDR3 is TGTGCCAGCAGCCCCATGGGACAGGGCAGAGGAGAGACCCAGTACTTC.

This chain uses TRBV4-2 with TRBJ2-1, with 8 bases matching TRBD2. The junction had 4 bases not matched to a gene; V was cut back by 1 base and J by 2 bases. CDR1 and CDR2 (germline): LGHNA, YNFKEQ. The CDR3 has 16 residues. The CDR3 nucleotides read TGTGCCAGCAGCCAAGTGGCTAGCGGGCCCTACAATGAGCAGTTCTTC. It specifies CASSQVASGPYNEQFF.

This chain connects TRBV19 to TRBJ2-7; tentatively, D is TRBD1 or TRBD2 (5 bases each). V lost 7 bases and J lost 0, with 16 bases in between. The CDR3 is made up of 15 amino acids. CDR1 is LNHDA and CDR2 is SQIVND in the germline V gene (reference sequence). CDR3 protein: CASTMRARGSYEQYF. CDR3 in DNA: TGTGCCAGTACGATGAGGGCGAGGGGCTCCTACGAGCAGTACTTC.

This chain joins TRBV14 and TRBJ2-6; D tentatively reads TRBD1 or TRBD2 (5 bases each). CDR1 SGHDN and CDR2 FVKESK come from the germline V gene. Trimming shortened V by 2 bases and J by 0 bases, and 11 bases separated the two germline ends. The CDR3 loop spans 17 amino acids. The CDR3 DNA is TGTGCCAGCAGCCAACAACGGGGCCTCTCTGGGGCCAACGTCCTGACTTTC. The encoded protein is CASSQQRGLSGANVLTF.

This clone was seen a handful of times. The chain links TRBV28 to TRBJ1-1; D not certain. Germline CDR1 and CDR2: MDHEN and SYDVKM. This CDR3 comprises 11 residues. V lost 6 bases and J lost 3, with 5 bases in between. DNA of the CDR3: TGTGCCAGCAGGGGGTACACTGAAGCTTTCTTT. Encoded protein: CASRGYTEAFF.

The chain links TRBV6-1 to TRBJ2-1, with a tentative D call TRBD2 (6 bases). Trimming stripped 7 bases from V and 6 bases from J, with 16 bases between. Germline V gene data show CDR1 as MNHNS and CDR2 as SASEGT. This CDR3 is built from 14 residues. In DNA form, the CDR3 reads TGTGCCAGCATCTCCGTAGCGGCCGGCAATGAGCAGTTCTTC. Residues: CASISVAAGNEQFF.